This record concerns one T cell receptor beta chain sequence. Its antigen remains unidentified. Treatment described: around 19 received Ad26.COV2.S at low or high dose, single or two shots; 5 received placebo; per-sample allocation not given. Collection of samples fell on day 63 after the first vaccine or placebo injection. SARS-CoV-2 spike from the Wuhan strain was encoded by the vaccine, an Ad26 vector. This sample is drawn from a study of Ad26.COV2.S vaccination and SARS-CoV-2 variants. The overall study: COV1001, an Ad26.COV2.S trial, supplied this vaccine-arm donor. Study outcomes and limitations: Greater spike-specific TCR breadth was seen in vaccine recipients than in placebo recipients.

Sequenced by immunoSEQ multiplex PCR; TCRdb stores in-frame clones only, minus some. Counted here are about 320,000 clones, around 83% occurring once; the ten biggest clones make up more than 1.5%. The sequence was obtained from a person between 18 and 60 years old who received the Ad26.COV2.S COVID-19 vaccine or a placebo. Sequences were derived from peripheral blood, sampled in a trial of Ad26.COV2.S vaccine versus placebo.

The CDR3 nucleotides read TGTGCCAGCAGCGTCATGGGGGGACTAGCGGGGCAAGAGACCCAGTACTTC. Encoded protein: CASSVMGGLAGQETQYF. The chain has TRBV9 and TRBJ2-5, with TRBD2 matching 13 bases. V was clipped by 2 bases and J by 2 bases; unmatched bases: 6. The germline CDR1 and CDR2 sequences are SGDLS and YYNGEE. CDR3 length: 17 amino acids.